This T cell receptor beta chain emerged from a study of human T cells and chemical hapten exposure. CDR1 and CDR2 from the germline V gene are DFQATT and SNEGSKA (reference sequence). This CDR3 spans 13 amino acids. J was trimmed by 8 bases and V by 5 bases; bases with no gene match: 10. MiXCR was run by TCRdb on the RACE reads, yielding one entry per CDR3 protein. This sample has about 350,000 distinct CDR3 sequences, with just under 6.5% found just once. This clonotype was observed at least ten times. As yet, its antigen is unknown. Study-level points and caveats: Having alopecia, the donors may differ immunologically from healthy people. Large CDR3 similarity clusters arose significantly more often from expanded TCRs than from controls.

Indicated time point: patch test 2, 6 weeks after DPC sensitization. Treatment noted: therapeutic diphenylcyclopropenone sensitization with weekly scalp DPC. This receptor was identified in a woman aged 18-29 years with alopecia areata. Some clones in this sample may be carry-over from other donors' samples. The sequencing here drew on whole blood, taken in connection with sensitization to the hapten diphenylcyclopropenone (DPC). The chain links TRBV20-1 to TRBJ1-2; TRBD1 agrees at 8 bases. The CDR3 DNA reads TGCAGTGCTTCCGGACAGGGATGGCGCGGCTACACCTTC. Amino acids: CSASGQGWRGYTF.